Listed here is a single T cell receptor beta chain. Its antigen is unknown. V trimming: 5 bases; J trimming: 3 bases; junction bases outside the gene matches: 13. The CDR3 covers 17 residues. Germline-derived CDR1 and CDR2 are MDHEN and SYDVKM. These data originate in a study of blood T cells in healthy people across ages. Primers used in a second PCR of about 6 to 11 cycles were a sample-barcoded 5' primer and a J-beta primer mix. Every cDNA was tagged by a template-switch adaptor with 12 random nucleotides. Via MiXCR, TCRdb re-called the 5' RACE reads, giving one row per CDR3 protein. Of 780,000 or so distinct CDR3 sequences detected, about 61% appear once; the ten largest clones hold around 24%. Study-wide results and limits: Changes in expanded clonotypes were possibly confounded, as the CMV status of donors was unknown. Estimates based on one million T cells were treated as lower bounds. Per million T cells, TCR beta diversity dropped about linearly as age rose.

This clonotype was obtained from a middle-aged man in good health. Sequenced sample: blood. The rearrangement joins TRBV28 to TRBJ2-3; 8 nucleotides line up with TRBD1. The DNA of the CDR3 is TGTGCCAGCAGTAGGGTTGTCGCAGGGGGCGCAACAGATACGCAGTATTTT. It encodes CASSRVVAGGATDTQYF.